At least ten counts were recorded for the clone carrying this T cell receptor beta chain. The data are from a study of patients and donors after allogeneic stem cell transplantation. TCRdb called the RT-PCR reads again in MiXCR, with one record for every CDR3 protein. The table includes approximately 33,000 distinct CDR3 sequences, almost 7% detected once. The CDR3 covers 14 residues. V shed 9 bases, J shed 4 bases, and the junction held 5 bases outside the gene matches. Germline CDR1 and CDR2: ENHRY and SYGVKD. This rearrangement joins TRBV10-3 to TRBJ2-3, with 12 bases fitting TRBD2. Sequencing was performed on blood, either unsorted or a sorted T cell fraction (not recorded which). The TCR comes from a human donor who was either an allogeneic HSCT recipient or a stem cell or donor lymphocyte infusion donor (not recorded which). It is not recorded whose cells these are; they may come from a transplant donor. The CDR3 protein is CAMSTSGRADTQYF. The DNA of the CDR3 is TGTGCCATGTCGACTAGCGGGAGAGCAGATACGCAGTATTTT.